The clone carrying this T cell receptor (beta chain) was observed at least ten times. Molecular barcoding with unique molecular identifiers was used for the TCRbeta library. Each CDR3 protein is one row after TCRdb ran MiXCR on the PCR reads. The sample yields some 150,000 distinct CDR3 sequences, around 10% seen once. These data belong to a study of T-cell reconstitution after alpha-beta-depleted transplantation in children. Germline V CDR1 and CDR2: LGHDT, YNNKEL (reference sequence). The CDR3 is made up of 16 amino acids. Trimming took 0 bases from V and 5 from J, leaving 16 bases between them. The sequences come from PBMCs, mostly from graft donor cells, collected 180 days after TCRalphabeta/CD19-depleted stem cell transplant. The genes are TRBV3-1 and TRBJ2-5; no clear D. The sequence derives from a female patient between 2 and 10 years old who had a stem cell transplant for congenital amegakaryocytic thrombocytopenia, so the T cells may come from the graft donor. CDR3 sequence: CASSQDSGGDWETQYF. In DNA form, the CDR3 reads TGTGCCAGCAGCCAAGATTCAGGCGGTGACTGGGAGACCCAGTACTTC.